Presented here are 9 T cell receptor beta chains from one specimen sequenced in a study of identical twins. From the 5' RACE reads, TCRdb called clonotypes with MiXCR, one entry per CDR3 protein. The data contain about 890,000 distinct CDR3 sequences, roughly 12% of them seen just once; the ten biggest clones take up 1.5% to 2%. The same sample was also studied in work on yellow fever vaccine responses in identical twins.

The sequencing sample was made of PBMCs. The receptors originated from a woman younger than 35 in good health.

This clonotype was recorded many times. The gene calls are TRBV6-2 or TRBV6-3 and TRBJ2-1, with 11 bases lining up with TRBD1. The trim removed 4 bases at V and 7 bases at J, leaving 12 bases unmatched. Germline V gene data show CDR1 as MNHEY and CDR2 as SVGEGT. The CDR3 contains 17 residues. CDR3 sequence: CASSSGQGAFNGNEQFF. The CDR3 DNA sequence: TGTGCCAGCAGTTCTGGACAGGGGGCTTTTAATGGGAATGAGCAGTTCTTC.

Only a few counts were recorded for this clonotype. V and J are TRBV20-1 and TRBJ2-1, with D possibly being TRBD2 (7 bases). Trimming removed 0 bases at V and 3 bases at J, with 15 bases between. CDR1 DFQATT and CDR2 SNEGSKA come from the germline V gene (reference sequence). The CDR3 is 16 residues long. CDR3 sequence: CSARDRGGGGYNEQFF. CDR3 nucleotide sequence: TGCAGTGCTAGAGATAGGGGGGGAGGGGGCTACAATGAGCAGTTCTTC.

This clonotype was observed a few times. V gene TRBV5-1 combines with J gene TRBJ2-3; 7 bases match TRBD1. CDR1 is SGHRS, CDR2 YFSETQ, per germline. CDR3 length equals 16 residues. V lost 4 bases to trimming and J lost 7 bases; unmatched junction nucleotides: 15. CDR3 in amino acids: CASSPSTWTGPYTQYF. DNA for the CDR3: TGCGCCAGCAGCCCGTCGACTTGGACAGGACCATATACGCAGTATTTT.

The CDR3, as DNA: TGTGCCAGCAGCTTAGCGGGACGGGGGGACTTAGAGACCCAGTACTTC. Translation: CASSLAGRGDLETQYF. The V and J genes are TRBV7-9 and TRBJ2-5; 7 bases match TRBD2. Germline lookup yields CDR1 SEHNR and CDR2 FQNEAQ (reference sequence). V lost 0 bases, J lost 4 bases, and 8 bases stayed unmatched. The CDR3 has 16 amino acids.

This clonotype was counted many times. This chain links TRBV7-9 with TRBJ2-1; TRBD2 matches 8 bases. CDR3 size: 17 residues. V gave up 1 base and J gave up 2 bases; unmatched junction bases: 7. Germline V gene lookup returns CDR1 SEHNR and CDR2 FQNEAQ (reference sequence). The CDR3 sequence: CASSLEWARGAYNEQFF. In DNA, the CDR3 is TGTGCCAGCAGCTTAGAATGGGCGCGGGGGGCCTACAATGAGCAGTTCTTC.

This chain connects TRBV4-1 to TRBJ1-1; D ambiguous. Germline loops: CDR1 MGHRA, CDR2 YSYEKL. With 4 bases removed from V and 4 bases from J, the gap between germline ends came to 13 bases. CDR3 size: 14 residues. CDR3 loop: CASSLHSISTEAFF. The CDR3 coding sequence is TGCGCCAGCAGCCTTCATAGTATCAGCACTGAAGCTTTCTTT.

The chain links TRBV12-3 or TRBV12-4 to TRBJ2-2; 11 nucleotides line up with TRBD1. This CDR3 has 17 residues. J gave up 3 bases and V 7 bases, and 10 bases lay outside the gene matches. The CDR3 nucleotides read TGTGCCAGCACCCCCCGCCCGGGACAGGGGGACACCGGGGAGCTGTTTTTT. Translation gives CASTPRPGQGDTGELFF.

This clonotype was found many times. The chain joins TRBV7-9 to TRBJ2-3; maybe TRBD2 (6 bases). Germline-derived CDR1 and CDR2 are SEHNR and FQNEAQ (reference sequence). The CDR3 covers 16 residues. With 7 bases removed from V and 1 base from J, the gap between germline ends came to 18 bases. As DNA, the CDR3 is TGTGCCAGCACCAAAGGGGTAGCGGTCCGCACAGATACGCAGTATTTT. Translating gives CASTKGVAVRTDTQYF. The whole variable domain, filled in from reference TRBV7-9 and TRBJ2-3, reads DTGVSQNPRHKITKRGQNVTFRCDPISEHNRLYWYRQTLGQGPEFLTYFQNEAQLEKSRLLSDRFSAERPKGSFSTLEIQRTEQGDSAMYLCASTKGVAVRTDTQYFGPGTRLTVL.

A note on this clonotype: Just one base apart from a much larger clone, this may be a read error. The gene calls are TRBV6-1 and TRBJ2-3, with D possibly matching TRBD1 (5 bases). CDR3 length: 15 residues. The germline V gene has CDR1 MNHNS and CDR2 SASEGT. V was clipped by 8 bases and J by 4 bases, with 19 bases between them. The CDR3 loop is CASLTKEGASDTQYF. For the CDR3, the DNA is TGTGCCAGCCTAACCAAGGAAGGGGCCTCAGATACGCAGTATTTT.